This entry lists 21 T cell receptor beta chains sequenced from one sample in a study of CD8+ T cells in alopecia areata. Sequencing relied on a cDNA template that was reverse transcribed from extracted RNA. Using immunoSEQ multiplex PCR, the repertoire was profiled, and TCRdb retains in-frame clones only, with some absent. This table has 150,000 to 200,000 clones, roughly 66% appearing once. The sample's treatment: oral pan-JAK inhibitor, 5-10 mg twice daily. The input for sequencing was CD4+ T cells sorted from blood, taken at week 24, from a patient treated with tofacitinib. The receptor source for this set is a human donor with alopecia areata.

This clone was observed a few times. This sequence joins TRBV29-1 and TRBJ2-7; the match to TRBD2 covers 10 bases. The germline V gene has CDR1 SQVTM and CDR2 ANQGSEA. V lost 5 bases, J lost 4 bases, and 5 bases stayed unmatched. This CDR3 contains 13 residues. Here the CDR3 reads CSVSTSGEYEQYF. CDR3 DNA: TGCAGCGTTTCTACTAGCGGGGAGTACGAGCAGTACTTC.

The chain recombines TRBV25-1 with TRBJ1-2, with D possibly matching TRBD1 (5 bases). The CDR3 sequence is 17 residues long. Trimming pared 1 base from V and 2 bases from J, leaving 17 bases between. Germline V gene data show CDR1 as MGHDK and CDR2 as SYGVNS. CDR3 sequence (DNA): TGTGCCAGCAGTGAATCTGGGGCGTGGGGGACGAACTATGGCTACACCTTC. It specifies CASSESGAWGTNYGYTF.

V usage is TRBV29-1 and J usage is TRBJ2-5; 8 bases fit TRBD1. V shed 4 bases and J 5 bases; nucleotides not matched to a gene: 12. CDR1 is SQVTM, CDR2 ANQGSEA, per germline. The CDR3 totals 15 residues. CDR3 residues: CSVGVQGDIWETQYF. CDR3 in DNA: TGCAGCGTTGGGGTACAGGGGGATATTTGGGAGACCCAGTACTTC.

J is TRBJ1-2 and V is TRBV2; D not resolved. The germline V gene has CDR1 SNHLY and CDR2 FYNNEI. Trimming left V 0 bases short and J 4 bases short, with 12 bases between. The CDR3 runs 15 residues. The CDR3 reads CASSEAPSVGYGYTF. The CDR3 coding sequence is TGTGCCAGCAGTGAAGCGCCGAGCGTTGGCTATGGCTACACCTTC.

The chain employs TRBV5-1 and TRBJ2-7, with TRBD1 as a possible D gene (6 bases). CDR1 is SGHRS, CDR2 YFSETQ, per germline. V lost 0 bases, J lost 9 bases, and 10 bases lay in between. This CDR3 contains 12 residues. The chain's CDR3 is CASSLGTAGQYF. Here the CDR3 DNA reads TGCGCCAGCAGCTTGGGGACAGCCGGGCAGTACTTC.

The chain joins TRBV29-1 to TRBJ2-5; 9 bases align to TRBD2. Losses at the gene ends were 2 bases for V and 5 bases for J; bases not matched to a gene: 9. This CDR3 region has 15 residues. Germline V CDR1 and CDR2: SQVTM, ANQGSEA. The CDR3 loop is CSVELAGGPQETQYF. In DNA form, the CDR3 reads TGCAGCGTTGAATTGGCGGGGGGGCCACAGGAGACCCAGTACTTC.

This chain connects TRBV30 to TRBJ1-6, with 9 bases identical to TRBD1. There are 15 residues in the CDR3. V was clipped by 2 bases and J by 10 bases; unmatched bases: 9. Germline V CDR1 and CDR2: GTSNPN, SVGIG (reference sequence). CDR3 in amino acids: CAWSSRDRVQSPLHF. CDR3 coding DNA: TGTGCCTGGAGTTCCCGGGACAGGGTACAATCACCCCTCCACTTT. Using reference TRBV30 and TRBJ1-6 for the parts outside the CDR3, the full variable domain is SQTIHQWPATLVQPVGSPLSLECTVEGTSNPNLYWYRQAAGRGLQLLFYSVGIGQISSEVPQNLSASRPQDRQFILSSKKLLLSDSGFYLCAWSSRDRVQSPLHFGNGTRLTVT.

The chain is built from TRBV11-3 and TRBJ1-1; D remains unclear. The CDR3 is 15 amino acids. The V and J ends lost 5 bases and 1 base respectively, with 14 bases between them. Germline lookup yields CDR1 SGHNT and CDR2 YENEEA. CDR3 sequence (DNA): TGTGCCAGCAGCAGAGCCGCGGATAGGAACACTGAAGCTTTCTTT. Encoded protein: CASSRAADRNTEAFF.

This chain connects TRBV27 to TRBJ1-5; D is perhaps TRBD1 (6 bases). Germline CDR1 reads MNHEY; CDR2 reads SMNVEV (reference sequence). The length of the CDR3 is 16 residues. V was clipped by 5 bases and J by 3 bases, with 17 bases between them. The CDR3 nucleotides read TGTGCCAGCAGTCTCTTGAAGGGGGGCCACAATCAGCCCCAGCATTTT. This sequence encodes CASSLLKGGHNQPQHF.

The chain recombines TRBV6-1 with TRBJ1-1, with D unresolved. The ends were cut back, 2 bases at V and 1 base at J, with 8 bases in the middle. Germline values: CDR1 MNHNS, CDR2 SASEGT. This CDR3 is built from 14 residues. Written as DNA, the CDR3 is TGTGCCAGCAGTGAAAGTGGGCAGAACACTGAAGCTTTCTTT. This sequence encodes CASSESGQNTEAFF.

CDR3 DNA: TGCGCCAGCAGCGGGGCGGGACAGGGTGGCGACGAGCAGTACTTC. It yields the protein CASSGAGQGGDEQYF. J is TRBJ2-7 and V is TRBV4-1; 9 positions match TRBD1. The CDR3 is made up of 15 amino acids. The germline V gene encodes CDR1 MGHRA and CDR2 YSYEKL. V shed 5 bases, J shed 5 bases, and the junction held 10 bases outside the gene matches.

The chain is built from TRBV20-1 and TRBJ1-2, with D uncertain. The V end lost 4 bases, the J end lost 3 bases, and 6 bases lay between the germline ends. CDR3 length: 11 amino acids. CDR1 and CDR2 (germline): DFQATT, SNEGSKA (reference sequence). CDR3 in amino acids: CSATGHYGYTF. CDR3 bases: TGCAGTGCTACCGGACACTATGGCTACACCTTC.

V and J are TRBV29-1 and TRBJ1-5; D is unresolved. CDR3 length: 13 amino acids. The V gene's germline CDR1 is SQVTM and CDR2 ANQGSEA. V lost 5 bases and J lost 2, with 10 bases in between. CDR3 bases: TGCAGCGTTCGTATCCGCGGCAATCAGCCCCAGCATTTT. It specifies CSVRIRGNQPQHF.

CDR3 protein: CASSSQDLSNQPQHF. The CDR3 DNA reads as TGTGCCAGCAGCTCGCAGGACCTTAGCAATCAGCCCCAGCATTTT. The genes are TRBV7-2 and TRBJ1-5, with D hard to call. V was trimmed by 4 bases and J by 0 bases, leaving 10 bases between them. The CDR3 extends over 15 amino acids. CDR1 and CDR2 (germline): SGHTA, FQGNSA.

Only a few counts were recorded for this clone. The chain employs TRBV2 and TRBJ1-2; unclear D gene. CDR3 length: 13 residues. The germline CDR1 and CDR2 sequences are SNHLY and FYNNEI. V gave up 3 bases and J gave up 2 bases, with 7 bases separating them. CDR3 region: CASSDRSNYGYTF. CDR3 bases: TGTGCCAGCAGTGACAGGTCAAACTATGGCTACACCTTC.

CDR3 region: CAISARDSSPLHF. CDR3 bases: TGTGCCATCAGTGCCCGGGACAGTTCACCCCTCCACTTT. The chain couples TRBV10-3 to TRBJ1-6; 7 bases line up with TRBD1. This CDR3 contains 13 residues. Germline trimming cut 4 bases from V and 9 bases from J; bases unmatched to any gene: 3. CDR1 and CDR2 (germline): ENHRY, SYGVKD.

With respect to this clone: Other DNA sequences within the sample encode an identical CDR3. The chain links TRBV30 to TRBJ1-1; 7 bases agree with TRBD1. Germline V lookup: CDR1 GTSNPN, CDR2 SVGIG (reference sequence). This CDR3 has 13 amino acids. Germline trimming cut 2 bases from V and 1 base from J; bases unmatched to any gene: 1. In DNA form, the CDR3 reads TGTGCCTGGAGTAGACAGGGGAACACTGAAGCTTTCTTT. This gives the protein CAWSRQGNTEAFF.

The chain carries TRBV29-1 and TRBJ1-2; 9 nucleotides align to TRBD1. This CDR3 has 15 amino acids. Germline V gene lookup returns CDR1 SQVTM and CDR2 ANQGSEA. V lost 7 bases to trimming and J lost 2 bases; unmatched junction nucleotides: 11. The CDR3 region is CSAGGRDRENYGYTF. CDR3 in DNA: TGCAGCGCCGGGGGGCGGGACAGGGAAAACTATGGCTACACCTTC. Combining the CDR3 with reference TRBV29-1 and TRBJ1-2 gives the whole variable domain SAVISQKPSRDICQRGTSLTIQCQVDSQVTMMFWYRQQPGQSLTLIATANQGSEATYESGFVIDKFPISRPNLTFSTLTVSNMSPEDSSIYLCSAGGRDRENYGYTFGSGTRLTVV.

This clone was detected once. This chain joins TRBV14 and TRBJ1-2; TRBD1 might be the D (5 bases). With 1 base removed from V and 8 bases from J, the gap between germline ends came to 11 bases. CDR3 length: 13 amino acids. Per germline, CDR1 SGHDN and CDR2 FVKESK. CDR3 residues: CASSQGPGRGYTF. The CDR3 bases are TGTGCCAGCAGCCAAGGTCCAGGGCGGGGCTACACCTTC.

This chain uses TRBV30 with TRBJ1-1; no firm D call. Trimming cost V 4 bases and J 7 bases, with 16 bases left between them. From germline, CDR1 is GTSNPN and CDR2 SVGIG (reference sequence). The CDR3 is 13 amino acids. CDR3 DNA sequence: TGTGCCTGGAAGGGCCGTCTACCGGGTGAAGCTTTCTTT. This codes for CAWKGRLPGEAFF.

In this sample, this clone turned up once. The V gene is TRBV25-1, the J gene TRBJ2-7; weak D call: TRBD2 (5 bases). Germline V gives CDR1 MGHDK, CDR2 SYGVNS. This CDR3 is built from 14 residues. Trimming stripped 4 bases from V and 5 bases from J, with 15 bases between. In DNA form, the CDR3 reads TGTGCCAGCAGTGCGTATTCTGGACTGGACGAGCAGTACTTC. This sequence encodes CASSAYSGLDEQYF.